Included here is one TCR beta chain sequence, with context. Original handling: Estimation of nucleated cell counts was performed using reference gene primer amplification. This table comes from immunoSEQ multiplex PCR, and its TCRdb copy is limited to in-frame clones, with some not included. V and J calls and clone size are given by that table; D and trimming were obtained from the DNA. The sample holds some 200,000 clones, approximately 92% seen once. Per the germline V gene, CDR1 is SEHNR and CDR2 is FQNEAQ (reference sequence). This CDR3 has 14 residues. V was clipped by 7 bases and J by 8 bases, with 20 bases between them. The entry originates in a study of blood T cell repertoires in COVID-19. Looking at the study overall: The United States, Italy and Spain were the sources of the acute and convalescent COVID-19 samples. Sources were T cells, B-cell-depleted T cells, or PBMCs; the material itself was cDNA or gDNA.

The sequencing sample was made of peripheral blood. This clonotype originated in a man between 50 and 59 years old with acute or convalescent COVID-19. V and J are TRBV7-9 and TRBJ1-2; D is perhaps TRBD1 (6 bases). CDR3 DNA sequence: TGTGCCAGCACCGCCGGGACACCAAAGGGGGGCTACACCTTC. Translation gives CASTAGTPKGGYTF.